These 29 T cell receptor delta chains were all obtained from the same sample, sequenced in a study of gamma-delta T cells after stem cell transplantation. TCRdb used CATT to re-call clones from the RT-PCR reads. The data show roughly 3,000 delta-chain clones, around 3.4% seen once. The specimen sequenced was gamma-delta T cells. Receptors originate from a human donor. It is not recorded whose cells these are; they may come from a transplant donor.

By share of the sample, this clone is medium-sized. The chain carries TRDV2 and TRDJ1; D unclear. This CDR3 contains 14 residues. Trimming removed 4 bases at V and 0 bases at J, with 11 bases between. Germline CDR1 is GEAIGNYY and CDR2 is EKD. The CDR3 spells CACDSLLNTDKLIF. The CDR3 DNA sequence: TGTGCCTGTGATTCTTTACTTAACACCGATAAACTCATCTTT.

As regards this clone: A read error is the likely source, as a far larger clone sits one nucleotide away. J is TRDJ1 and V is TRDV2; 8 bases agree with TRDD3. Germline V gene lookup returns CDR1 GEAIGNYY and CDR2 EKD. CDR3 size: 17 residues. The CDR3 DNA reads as TGTGCCTGTGACTCGGTGCTACTGGGGGCGCGGGGCGATAAACTCACCTTT. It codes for CACDSVLLGARGDKLTF.

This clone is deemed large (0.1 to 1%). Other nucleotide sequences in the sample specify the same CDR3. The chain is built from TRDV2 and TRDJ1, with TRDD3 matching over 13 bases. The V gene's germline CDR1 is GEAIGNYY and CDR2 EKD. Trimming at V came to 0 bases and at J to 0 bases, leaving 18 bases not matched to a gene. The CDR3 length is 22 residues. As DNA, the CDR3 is TGTGCCTGTGACACCGTAAGGCAAAGCCTTACTGGGGGATACGCGAACACCGATAAACTCATCTTT. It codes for CACDTVRQSLTGGYANTDKLIF.

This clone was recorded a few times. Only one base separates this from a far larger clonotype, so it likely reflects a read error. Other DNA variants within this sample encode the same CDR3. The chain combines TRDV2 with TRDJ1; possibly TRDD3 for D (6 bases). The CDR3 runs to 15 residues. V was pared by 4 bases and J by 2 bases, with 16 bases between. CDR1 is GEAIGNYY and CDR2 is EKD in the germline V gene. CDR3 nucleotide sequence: TGTGCCTGTGAACCTCTCAGCGGGGATACCGATAAACTCATCTTT. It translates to CACEPLSGDTDKLIF.

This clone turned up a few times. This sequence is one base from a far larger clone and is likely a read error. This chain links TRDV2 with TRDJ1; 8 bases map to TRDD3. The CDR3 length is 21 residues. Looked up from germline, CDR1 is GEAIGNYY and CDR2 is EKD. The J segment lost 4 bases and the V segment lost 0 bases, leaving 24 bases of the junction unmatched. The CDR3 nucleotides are TGTGCCTGTGACACCGTACGTGACCTGGGGGAAGCTGGGGAACACAACGATAAACTCATCTTT. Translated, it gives CACDTVRDLGEAGEHNDKLIF.

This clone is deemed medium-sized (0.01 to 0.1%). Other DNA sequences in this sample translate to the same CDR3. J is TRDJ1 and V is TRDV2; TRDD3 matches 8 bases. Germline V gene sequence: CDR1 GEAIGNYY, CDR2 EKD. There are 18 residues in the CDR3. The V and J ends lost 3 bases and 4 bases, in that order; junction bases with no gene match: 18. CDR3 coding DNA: TGTGCCTGTGACCCCACTGGGGGTTCTCTAAAACCGAACGATAAACTCATCTTT. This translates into CACDPTGGSLKPNDKLIF.

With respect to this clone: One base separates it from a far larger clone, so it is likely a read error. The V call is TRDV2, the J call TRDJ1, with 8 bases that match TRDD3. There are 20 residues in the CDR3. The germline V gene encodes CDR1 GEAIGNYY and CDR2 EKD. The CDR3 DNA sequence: TGTGCCTGTGGCACCGTGACGGACTGGGGGTCACCTCATACGACCGATAAACTCATCTTT. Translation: CACGTVTDWGSPHTTDKLIF.

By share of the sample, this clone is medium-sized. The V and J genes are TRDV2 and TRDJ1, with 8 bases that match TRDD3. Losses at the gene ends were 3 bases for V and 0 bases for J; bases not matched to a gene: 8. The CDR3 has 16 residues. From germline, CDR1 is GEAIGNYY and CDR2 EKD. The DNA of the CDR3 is TGTGCCTGTGACCACGTACTGGGGGTCCACACCGATAAACTCATCTTT. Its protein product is CACDHVLGVHTDKLIF.

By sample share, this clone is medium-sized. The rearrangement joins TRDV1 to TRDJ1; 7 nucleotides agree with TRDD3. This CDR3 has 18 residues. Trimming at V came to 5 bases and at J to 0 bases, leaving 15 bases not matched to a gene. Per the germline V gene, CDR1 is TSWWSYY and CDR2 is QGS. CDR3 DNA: TGTGCTCTTGGGACTTTTCGCACAGGGGGATGGGACACCGATAAACTCATCTTT. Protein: CALGTFRTGGWDTDKLIF.

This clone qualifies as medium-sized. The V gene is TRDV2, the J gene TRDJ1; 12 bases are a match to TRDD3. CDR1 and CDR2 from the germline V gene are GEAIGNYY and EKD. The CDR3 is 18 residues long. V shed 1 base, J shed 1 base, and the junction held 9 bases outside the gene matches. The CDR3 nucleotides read TGTGCCTGTGACACTCTGGCTGGGGGATACGCAACCACCGATAAACTCATCTTT. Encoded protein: CACDTLAGGYATTDKLIF.

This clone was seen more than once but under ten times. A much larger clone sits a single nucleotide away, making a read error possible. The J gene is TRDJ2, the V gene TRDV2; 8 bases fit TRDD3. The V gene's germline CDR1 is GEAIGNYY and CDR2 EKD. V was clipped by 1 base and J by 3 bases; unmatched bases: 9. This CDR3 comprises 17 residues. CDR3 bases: TGTGCCTGTGACACTCTGGCTGGGGGACGGCTGACAGCACAACTCTTCTTT. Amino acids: CACDTLAGGRLTAQLFF.

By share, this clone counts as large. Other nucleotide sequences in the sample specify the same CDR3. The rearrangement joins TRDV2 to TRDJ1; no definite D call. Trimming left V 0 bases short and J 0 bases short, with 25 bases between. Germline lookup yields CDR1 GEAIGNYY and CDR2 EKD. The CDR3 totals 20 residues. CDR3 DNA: TGTGCCTGTGACACCGTCGGACAAAATCCAGATATCAAGTACACCGATAAACTCATCTTT. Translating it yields CACDTVGQNPDIKYTDKLIF.

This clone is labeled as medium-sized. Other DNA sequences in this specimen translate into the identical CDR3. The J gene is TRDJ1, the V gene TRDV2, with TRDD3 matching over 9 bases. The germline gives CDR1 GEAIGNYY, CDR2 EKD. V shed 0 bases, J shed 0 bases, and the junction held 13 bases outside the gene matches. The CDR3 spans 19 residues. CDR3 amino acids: CACDTVLPGGSSYTDKLIF. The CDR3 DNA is TGTGCCTGTGACACCGTTTTGCCTGGGGGATCCTCGTACACCGATAAACTCATCTTT.

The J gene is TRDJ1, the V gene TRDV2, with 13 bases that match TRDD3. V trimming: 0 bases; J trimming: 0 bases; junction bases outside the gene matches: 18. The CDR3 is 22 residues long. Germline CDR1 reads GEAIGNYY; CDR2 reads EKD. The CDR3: CACDTGSLLGDTRGSNTDKLIF. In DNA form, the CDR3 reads TGTGCCTGTGACACCGGTTCTTTACTGGGGGATACGCGGGGCTCGAACACCGATAAACTCATCTTT.

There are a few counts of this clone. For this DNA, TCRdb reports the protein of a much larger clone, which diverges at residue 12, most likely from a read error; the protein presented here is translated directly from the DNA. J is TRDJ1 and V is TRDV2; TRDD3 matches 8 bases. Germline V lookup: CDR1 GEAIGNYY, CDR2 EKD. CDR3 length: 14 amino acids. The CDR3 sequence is CACDSWGTEEKPIF. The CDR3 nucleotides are TGTGCCTGTGACAGCTGGGGGACCGAGGAGAAACCCATCTTT.

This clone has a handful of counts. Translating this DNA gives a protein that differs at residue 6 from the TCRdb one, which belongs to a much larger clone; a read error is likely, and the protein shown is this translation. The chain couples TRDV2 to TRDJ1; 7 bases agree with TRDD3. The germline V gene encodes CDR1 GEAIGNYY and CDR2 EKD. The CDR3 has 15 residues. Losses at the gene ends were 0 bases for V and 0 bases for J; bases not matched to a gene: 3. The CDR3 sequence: CACDTAGGNTDKLIF. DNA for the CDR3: TGTGCCTGTGACACCGCTGGGGGGAACACCGATAAACTCATCTTT.

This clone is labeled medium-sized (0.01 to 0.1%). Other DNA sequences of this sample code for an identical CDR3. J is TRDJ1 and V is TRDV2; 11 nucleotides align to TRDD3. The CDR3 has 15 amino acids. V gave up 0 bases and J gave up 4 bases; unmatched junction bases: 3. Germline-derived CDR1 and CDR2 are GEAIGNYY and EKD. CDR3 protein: CACDTLGDTGDKLIF. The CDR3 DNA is TGTGCCTGTGACACCCTGGGGGATACAGGCGATAAACTCATCTTT.

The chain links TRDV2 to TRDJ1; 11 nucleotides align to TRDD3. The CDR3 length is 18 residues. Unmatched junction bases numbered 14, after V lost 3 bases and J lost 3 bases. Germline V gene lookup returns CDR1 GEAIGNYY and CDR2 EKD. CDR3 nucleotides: TGTGCCTGTGACCTAGTACTGGGGGATATTACTGTTGCCGATAAACTCATCTTT. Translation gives CACDLVLGDITVADKLIF.

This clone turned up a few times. The CDR3 DNA reads as TGTGCCTGTGACACCCCGGGGACCTACACCGATAAACTCATCTTT. As protein: CACDTPGTYTDKLIF. The rearrangement links TRDV2 to TRDJ1; D perhaps matches TRDD3 (5 bases). Trimming left V 0 bases short and J 0 bases short, with 10 bases between. This CDR3 region has 15 residues. Germline V gene data show CDR1 as GEAIGNYY and CDR2 as EKD.

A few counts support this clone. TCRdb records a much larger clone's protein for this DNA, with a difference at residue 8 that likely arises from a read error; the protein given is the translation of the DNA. CDR3 nucleotide sequence: TGTGCCTGTGACATAGTGGGGGCTCAGGGTTCGGACACCGATAAACTCATCTTT. Residues: CACDIVGAQGSDTDKLIF. This chain joins TRDV2 and TRDJ1, with a weak D call TRDD3 (6 bases). This CDR3 comprises 18 residues. The germline gives CDR1 GEAIGNYY, CDR2 EKD. V gave up 2 bases and J gave up 0 bases, with 21 bases separating them.

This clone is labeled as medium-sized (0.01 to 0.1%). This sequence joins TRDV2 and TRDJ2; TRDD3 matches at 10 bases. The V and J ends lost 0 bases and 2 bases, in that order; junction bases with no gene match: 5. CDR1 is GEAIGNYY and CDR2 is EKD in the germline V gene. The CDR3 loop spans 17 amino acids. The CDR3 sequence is CACDTVGDTTLTAQLFF. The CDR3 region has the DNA TGTGCCTGTGACACCGTGGGGGATACAACGTTGACAGCACAACTCTTCTTT.

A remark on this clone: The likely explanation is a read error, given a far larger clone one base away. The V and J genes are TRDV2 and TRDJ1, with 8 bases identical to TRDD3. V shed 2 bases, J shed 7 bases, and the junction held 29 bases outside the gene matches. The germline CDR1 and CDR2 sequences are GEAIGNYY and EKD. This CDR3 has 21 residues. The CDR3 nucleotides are TGTGCCTGTGACATCGTTGCCGATTTCTCCCGTACTGGGGGTCCGGCTAGTAAACTCATCTTT. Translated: CACDIVADFSRTGGPASKLIF.

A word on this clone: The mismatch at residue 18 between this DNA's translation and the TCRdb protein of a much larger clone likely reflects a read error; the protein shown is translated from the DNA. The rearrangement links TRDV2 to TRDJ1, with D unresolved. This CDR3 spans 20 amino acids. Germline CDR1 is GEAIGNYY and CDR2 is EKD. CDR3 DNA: TGTGCCTGTGACAACCTCTTACCCGCTGAGGGACCCCCGGCCACCGATAAACCCATCTTT. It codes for CACDNLLPAEGPPATDKPIF.

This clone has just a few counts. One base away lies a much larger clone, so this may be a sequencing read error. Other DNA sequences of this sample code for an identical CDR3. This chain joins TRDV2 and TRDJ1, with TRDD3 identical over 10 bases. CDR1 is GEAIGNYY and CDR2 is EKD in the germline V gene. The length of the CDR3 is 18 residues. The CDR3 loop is CACDNLLLGDPTTDKLIF. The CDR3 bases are TGTGCCTGCGACAATCTTTTACTGGGGGATCCAACCACCGATAAACTCATCTTT.

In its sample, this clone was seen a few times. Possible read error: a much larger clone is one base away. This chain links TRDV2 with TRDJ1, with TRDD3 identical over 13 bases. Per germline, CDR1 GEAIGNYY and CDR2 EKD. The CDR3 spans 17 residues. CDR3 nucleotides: TGTGCCCGTGACCGACTCACTGGGGGATACGCATCGAGCGAACTCATCTTT. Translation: CARDRLTGGYASSELIF.

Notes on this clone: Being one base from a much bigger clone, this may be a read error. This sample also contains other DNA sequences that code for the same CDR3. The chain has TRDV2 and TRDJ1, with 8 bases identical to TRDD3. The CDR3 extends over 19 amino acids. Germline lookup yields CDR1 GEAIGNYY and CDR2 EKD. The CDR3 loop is CACDSLRGEGDMYTDKLIF. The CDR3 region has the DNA TGTGCCTGCGACAGCCTTCGGGGAGAGGGGGATATGTACACCGATAAACTCATCTTT.

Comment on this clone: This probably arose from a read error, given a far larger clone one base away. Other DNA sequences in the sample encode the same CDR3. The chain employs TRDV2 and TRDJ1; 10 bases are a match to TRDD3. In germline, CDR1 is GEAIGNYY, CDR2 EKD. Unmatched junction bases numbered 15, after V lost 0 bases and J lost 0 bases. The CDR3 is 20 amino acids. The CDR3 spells CACDTVGTGGSRFNTDKLIF. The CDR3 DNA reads TGTGCCTGTGACACCGTCGGAACTGGGGGATCTAGGTTCAACACCGATAAACTCATCTTT.

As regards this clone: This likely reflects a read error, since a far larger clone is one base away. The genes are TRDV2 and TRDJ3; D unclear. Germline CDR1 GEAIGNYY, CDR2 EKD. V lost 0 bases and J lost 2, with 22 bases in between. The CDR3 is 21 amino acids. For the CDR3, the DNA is TGTGCCTGTGACACCGTGGAGGAGGCGGGACTCTCCCCCTGGGACACCCGACAGATGTTTTTC. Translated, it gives CACDTVEEAGLSPWDTRQMFF.

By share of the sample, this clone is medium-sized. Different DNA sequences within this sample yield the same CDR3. DNA for the CDR3: TGTGCCTGTGACCAACTATCGGGGGGGATTTCCACCGATAAACTCATCTTT. This codes for CACDQLSGGISTDKLIF. The chain is built from TRDV2 and TRDJ1, with 7 bases fitting TRDD3. CDR1 and CDR2 (germline): GEAIGNYY, EKD. V gave up 3 bases and J gave up 1 base; unmatched junction bases: 13. The CDR3 contains 17 residues.